This is a list of T cell receptor beta chains from one sample in a study of cytomegalovirus exposure and HLA in healthy donors. Measured with immunoSEQ multiplex PCR; TCRdb has only the in-frame clones, and not every one. The sample has roughly 120,000 clones; roughly 79% are singletons. Sequenced material: PBMCs. The receptors here all came from a woman aged 45-65 years in good health and CMV-seropositive. Both conserved end residues are part of each CDR3. A D gene is named only where the DNA matches it firmly. Expanded clones get a size class; other rows say once, few or many, or leave the size out.

d_gene	v_gene	abundance	j_gene	CDR3nt	CDR3aa
NA	TRBV5-6	NA	TRBJ2-7	TGTGCCAGCAGCTTGAACAGGTTTTCCTACGAGCAGTACTTC	CASSLNRFSYEQYF
TRBD2	TRBV19	NA	TRBJ2-1	TGTGCCAGTAGTCCAAGGACTAGCGGGCTAAATGAGCAGTTCTTC	CASSPRTSGLNEQFF
NA	TRBV21-1	NA	TRBJ2-6	TGTGCCAGCAGCAAGTTCACCGGACTAGCGAGCTCTGGGGCCAACGTCCTGACTTTC	CASSKFTGLASSGANVLTF
NA	TRBV7-9	NA	TRBJ2-7	TGCGCCAGCAGCCCTCAGGGAGGTTACTACGAGCAGTACTTC	CASSPQGGYYEQYF
NA	TRBV5-8	few	TRBJ1-2	TGTGCCAGCAGCCCCTGGACAGTCTCGAGCGGCTACACCTTC	CASSPWTVSSGYTF
TRBD2	TRBV6-6	few	TRBJ2-1	TGTGCCAGCAGTGGGTGGACTAGCGGACACAATGAGCAGTTCTTC	CASSGWTSGHNEQFF
NA	TRBV7-2	NA	TRBJ2-7	TGTGCCAGCAGCTTAACAGACTACGAGCAGTACTTC	CASSLTDYEQYF
NA	TRBV20-1	NA	TRBJ2-1	TGCAGTGCGTTGACTAGTTATGAGCAGTTCTTC	CSALTSYEQFF
NA	TRBV15	NA	TRBJ1-1	TGTGCCACCAGCAGGGAAACAGGCGGAACTGAAGCTTTCTTT	CATSRETGGTEAFF
TRBD1	TRBV10-3	NA	TRBJ2-3	TGTGCCATCAGGGGACAGGGGAGCACAGATACGCAGTATTTT	CAIRGQGSTDTQYF
NA	TRBV19	NA	TRBJ2-3	TGTGCCAGTAGTTGGGACTCCAGGGCAGATACGCAGTATTTT	CASSWDSRADTQYF
TRBD2	TRBV2	NA	TRBJ2-1	TGTGCCAGCATGAGGGCGGGGGGCAACTACAATGAGCAGTTCTTC	CASMRAGGNYNEQFF
NA	TRBV5-6	NA	TRBJ2-7	TGTGCCAGCAGCCCCTTGGGCTCCCAGTGGTACGAGCAGTACTTC	CASSPLGSQWYEQYF
NA	TRBV20-1	NA	TRBJ2-3	TGCAGTGCCGGGAGCACAGATACGCAGTATTTT	CSAGSTDTQYF
NA	TRBV6-5	NA	TRBJ1-2	TGTGCCAGCAGCCAGGGACTCCTTACCAACTATGGCTACACCTTC	CASSQGLLTNYGYTF
TRBD1	TRBV2	NA	TRBJ2-5	TGTGCCAGCAGTGACGGGACAGGGTACGGGACCCAGTACTTC	CASSDGTGYGTQYF
NA	TRBV6-5	once	TRBJ1-4	TGTGCCAGCAGTTACTCGAGAGGGGAGGGACTGTTTTTT	CASSYSRGEGLFF
TRBD2	TRBV7-2	NA	TRBJ2-3	TGTGCCAGCAGCCCTCTAGCGGGAGGAACAGATACGCAGTATTTT	CASSPLAGGTDTQYF
NA	TRBV10-3	NA	TRBJ1-5	TGTGCCATCAGAGGGGAAGGAAATCAGCCCCAGCATTTT	CAIRGEGNQPQHF
TRBD2	TRBV11-2	NA	TRBJ2-7	TGTGCCAGCAGCTTCTCCATGACTAGCGGGGGACCTACTTCCTACGAGCAGTACTTC	CASSFSMTSGGPTSYEQYF